This T cell receptor (beta chain) was profiled in a study of shared clonotypes between healthy human individuals. The overall study: Serving as donors were a couple of women and three men, whose ages spanned 18 to 49. Findings of the study overall: Rarefaction curves obtained for sorted subsets showed sequencing incomplete despite large depth. All-four-donor shared clonotypes had higher generation probabilities than non-shared clonotypes did.

Donors comprised healthy HIV-negative adults lacking recent acute infections or vaccinations. About this clone: Its matching antigen is unknown. A read error may produce the germline difference seen at one junction end.

Germline V gives CDR1 MNHEY, CDR2 SMNVEV (reference sequence). The CDR3 extends over 18 amino acids. Libraries were prepared by immunoSEQ multiplex PCR; TCRdb keeps only in-frame clonotypes and omits some of them. The sample lists 2 million to 3 million clones, 90% to 95% occurring once. The chain joins TRBV27 to TRBJ2-7; D possibly corresponds to TRBD2 (6 bases). This TCR derives from a young man in good health. Some clones in this sample may be carry-over from other donors' samples. Sequenced sample: naive CD4+ T cells from PBMCs. Subset indicated: CD45RA+ positively selected. CDR3 sequence (DNA): TGTGCCAGCAGTTTAACTCGGTCTACTAGCCGGATTGGGTCCCGATCCTTCTTC. Its translation is CASSLTRSTSRIGSRSFF.